Listed here is a single TCR beta chain. The antigen is undetermined. The source of the sample is a study of shared clonotypes between healthy human individuals. Whole-study context: Each donor's CD8 memory used one plate, CD8 naive two, each CD4 subset three. Study-wide findings and caveats: Genetic and exposure-history diversity was limited by the few donors. Richness estimates generally favored naive over memory subsets. Among donors, the sharing of clonotypes was expected to be influenced by sequencing depth.

Only in-frame clones appear in the TCRdb table, and some are missing; sequencing was by immunoSEQ multiplex PCR. Of approximately 2.5 million clones listed, over 85% are singletons. Germline values: CDR1 MNHEY, CDR2 SMNVEV (reference sequence). Trimming removed 8 bases from V and 0 bases from J, with 17 bases in between. This CDR3 has 15 amino acids. The sample consisted of naive CD4+ T cells from PBMCs. Subset indicated: CD45RA+ positively selected. The source of this sequence is a man aged 18-30 years in good health. Some clones in this sample may be carry-over from other donors' samples. The chain couples TRBV27 to TRBJ2-7; D is ambiguous. The CDR3 DNA follows: TGTGCCAGCGCCCGACCGAATAGGAACTCCTACGAGCAGTACTTC. Its protein product is CASARPNRNSYEQYF.